One and the same sample provided the 30 T cell receptor beta chains below, sequenced in a study of cytomegalovirus exposure and HLA in healthy donors. The PCR had 60 Vbeta and 13 Jbeta primers. Using immunoSEQ multiplex PCR, the repertoire was profiled, and TCRdb retains in-frame clones only, with some absent. The table has about 270,000 clones, roughly 70% seen once; the top ten hold approximately 2.1%. The sequencing input was PBMCs. Receptors were obtained from a female donor in good health and CMV-seronegative.

V usage is TRBV11-2 and J usage is TRBJ2-7; D is ambiguous. The CDR3 has 12 residues. CDR1 is SGHAT and CDR2 is FQNNGV in the germline V gene. V was shortened by 1 base and J by 3 bases, with 4 bases between the two germline ends. CDR3 sequence (DNA): TGTGCCAGCAGCTTAGGGAGCTACGAGCAGTACTTC. Its protein is CASSLGSYEQYF.

The gene calls are TRBV5-1 and TRBJ2-5, with D possibly being TRBD1 (5 bases). The J call may not be correct, given that the DNA end is closer to TRBJ2-7. CDR3 size: 14 residues. Germline lookup yields CDR1 SGHRS and CDR2 YFSETQ. The CDR3 nucleotides read TGCGCCAGCAGCTTGGGTCCAGGGAACTACGAGCAGTACTTC. It codes for CASSLGPGNYEQYF.

The chain has TRBV5-4 and TRBJ2-5; 7 bases fit TRBD1. Losses at the gene ends were 5 bases for V and 5 bases for J; bases not matched to a gene: 6. Germline V CDR1 and CDR2: SGHNT, YYREEE (reference sequence). The CDR3 has 13 amino acids. CDR3 DNA sequence: TGTGCCAGCAGTAGGGGGCCCCAGGAGACCCAGTACTTC. Amino acids: CASSRGPQETQYF.

This clone has just a few counts. The chain has TRBV19 and TRBJ1-1; the match to TRBD1 covers 10 bases. Per the germline V gene, CDR1 is LNHDA and CDR2 is SQIVND (reference sequence). The CDR3 sequence is 15 residues long. The V segment lost 7 bases and the J segment 2 bases; nucleotides outside the gene matches: 7. CDR3: CASTMTGGGNTEAFF. CDR3 bases: TGTGCCAGTACCATGACAGGGGGCGGAAACACTGAAGCTTTCTTT.

The CDR3 loop is CASSLSGVRGAYNEQFF. CDR3 DNA: TGTGCCAGCAGCTTGTCTGGAGTCCGCGGGGCCTACAATGAGCAGTTCTTC. The genes are TRBV5-4 and TRBJ2-1; D is perhaps TRBD2 (6 bases). CDR3 length equals 17 residues. The ends were cut back, 1 base at V and 2 bases at J, with 16 bases in the middle. CDR1 is SGHNT, CDR2 YYREEE, per germline (reference sequence).

The V gene is TRBV27, the J gene TRBJ2-7, with D perhaps matching TRBD1 (6 bases). This CDR3 has 14 residues. V dropped 1 base and J dropped 2 bases, with 9 bases sitting between them. Germline CDR1 and CDR2: MNHEY and SMNVEV (reference sequence). CDR3: CASSLLSGAYEQYF. CDR3 bases: TGTGCCAGCAGTTTATTATCAGGGGCCTACGAGCAGTACTTC.

The chain joins TRBV6-1 to TRBJ2-7, with 15 bases identical to TRBD2. Germline CDR1 and CDR2: MNHNS and SASEGT. The V segment lost 3 bases and the J segment 4 bases; nucleotides outside the gene matches: 4. This CDR3 spans 16 amino acids. The CDR3 loop is CASSDGTSGRRYEQYF. The CDR3 region has the DNA TGTGCCAGCAGTGATGGGACTAGCGGGAGGAGGTACGAGCAGTACTTC.

V usage is TRBV4-2 and J usage is TRBJ1-1; 7 bases agree with TRBD1. The CDR3 loop spans 14 amino acids. Germline CDR1 and CDR2: LGHNA and YNFKEQ. Trimming took 4 bases from V and 3 from J; bases not matched to a gene: 5. As DNA, the CDR3 is TGTGCCAGCAGCCCTCAGGGGGGAGACACTGAAGCTTTCTTT. Protein sequence: CASSPQGGDTEAFF.

V is TRBV11-2 and J is TRBJ2-5; D uncertain. The end of the DNA aligns better with TRBJ2-7, so the J call may be wrong. Germline CDR1 reads SGHAT; CDR2 reads FQNNGV. The CDR3 extends over 14 amino acids. This CDR3 is CASSLGPEDYEQYF. CDR3 coding DNA: TGTGCCAGCAGCTTAGGCCCAGAGGACTACGAGCAGTACTTC.

The table lists this clone with a few counts. The rearrangement joins TRBV4-1 to TRBJ2-5, with 7 bases fitting TRBD1. The CDR3 is 17 amino acids. V was pared by 4 bases and J by 3 bases, with 14 bases of the junction left unmatched. Germline CDR1 and CDR2: MGHRA and YSYEKL. The CDR3 here is CASSRTGEGAREETQYF. CDR3 coding DNA: TGCGCCAGCAGCCGCACCGGCGAGGGGGCGCGAGAAGAGACCCAGTACTTC.

The chain is built from TRBV9 and TRBJ2-7; possibly TRBD2 for D (7 bases). CDR3 length: 17 residues. Trimming stripped 0 bases from V and 6 bases from J, with 22 bases between. The germline V gene has CDR1 SGDLS and CDR2 YYNGEE. The CDR3 DNA sequence: TGTGCCAGCAGCGTAGGAGGGGGGGCGGGAGCCGGGGGCGAGCAGTACTTC. The encoded protein is CASSVGGGAGAGGEQYF.

This chain connects TRBV5-4 to TRBJ1-1, with 7 nucleotides matching TRBD1. The CDR3 extends over 14 amino acids. V lost 3 bases and J lost 5; bases outside the gene matches: 7. The germline V gene encodes CDR1 SGHNT and CDR2 YYREEE (reference sequence). In DNA form, the CDR3 reads TGTGCCAGCAGCTATGCGACAGGGAGGACTGAAGCTTTCTTT. The encoded protein is CASSYATGRTEAFF.

The chain recombines TRBV19 with TRBJ2-2; no definite D call. The V gene's germline CDR1 is LNHDA and CDR2 SQIVND (reference sequence). The length of the CDR3 is 15 residues. V dropped 2 bases and J dropped 2 bases, with 9 bases sitting between them. CDR3 nucleotides: TGTGCCAGTAGTATAACCAACTTTAACACCGGGGAGCTGTTTTTT. It yields the protein CASSITNFNTGELFF.

V and J are TRBV29-1 and TRBJ2-1, with D possibly matching TRBD2 (6 bases). V was clipped by 3 bases and J by 8 bases, with 14 bases between them. The CDR3 sequence is 13 residues long. Germline CDR1 SQVTM, CDR2 ANQGSEA. DNA of the CDR3: TGCAGCGTTGAGGCCTGGAGGGTCGATGAGCAGTTCTTC. Amino acid sequence: CSVEAWRVDEQFF.

The chain links TRBV27 to TRBJ1-4, with D hard to call. From germline, CDR1 is MNHEY and CDR2 SMNVEV (reference sequence). CDR3 length equals 13 residues. V was clipped by 5 bases and J by 0 bases, with 4 bases between them. The CDR3, as DNA: TGTGCCAGCAGTCCCACAACTAATGAAAAACTGTTTTTT. Its translation: CASSPTTNEKLFF.

This chain joins TRBV2 and TRBJ2-7; 7 bases align to TRBD2. The CDR3 extends over 16 amino acids. CDR1 is SNHLY, CDR2 FYNNEI, per germline. J gave up 2 bases and V 2 bases, and 9 bases lay outside the gene matches. CDR3 sequence: CASSEINSGFAYEQYF. CDR3 sequence (DNA): TGTGCCAGCAGTGAAATTAATAGCGGGTTCGCCTACGAGCAGTACTTC.

This sequence joins TRBV7-9 and TRBJ2-3, with a possible D match to TRBD2 (7 bases). From germline, CDR1 is SEHNR and CDR2 FQNEAQ (reference sequence). The CDR3 is 16 residues long. V lost 5 bases and J 2 bases, leaving 17 bases between the germline ends. The CDR3 DNA sequence: TGTGCCAGCAGCGCCCCCTGGGGGGGACACACAGATACGCAGTATTTT. Protein sequence: CASSAPWGGHTDTQYF.

V gene TRBV9 combines with J gene TRBJ2-7, with D perhaps matching TRBD1 (5 bases). The CDR3 has 15 residues. Trimming cost V 0 bases and J 5 bases, with 15 bases left between them. Per the germline V gene, CDR1 is SGDLS and CDR2 is YYNGEE. CDR3 DNA: TGTGCCAGCAGCGTAGGCAGGGTCTTAGTTGACGAGCAGTACTTC. As protein: CASSVGRVLVDEQYF.

The rearrangement joins TRBV5-1 to TRBJ2-4; no reliable D call. The CDR3 runs 13 residues. V shed 2 bases and J shed 7 bases, with 10 bases lying between them. CDR1 is SGHRS, CDR2 YFSETQ, per germline. CDR3 nucleotide sequence: TGCGCCAGCAGCTTAGCGCCAGATAACATTCAGTACTTC. Encoded protein: CASSLAPDNIQYF.

Worth noting for this clone: This CDR3 is also generated by other DNA sequences in the sample. The chain links TRBV30 to TRBJ1-2, with no clear D. Germline V gene sequence: CDR1 GTSNPN, CDR2 SVGIG (reference sequence). CDR3 length: 12 amino acids. Trimming took 0 bases from V and 5 from J, leaving 7 bases between them. DNA of the CDR3: TGTGCCTGGAGTGTCGGAGGATATGGCTACACCTTC. This codes for CAWSVGGYGYTF.

A few counts support this clone. The rearrangement joins TRBV7-2 to TRBJ2-1; 9 positions agree with TRBD2. Per germline, CDR1 SGHTA and CDR2 FQGNSA. The CDR3 sequence is 16 residues long. Trimming at V came to 3 bases and at J to 2 bases, leaving 5 bases not matched to a gene. The CDR3 reads CASSFLAGPTYNEQFF. Written as DNA, the CDR3 is TGTGCCAGCAGCTTCCTAGCGGGGCCTACCTACAATGAGCAGTTCTTC.

The chain joins TRBV19 to TRBJ2-1; 7 bases match TRBD2. This CDR3 spans 14 amino acids. CDR1 and CDR2 (germline): LNHDA, SQIVND (reference sequence). V lost 4 bases and J lost 7; bases outside the gene matches: 7. CDR3 bases: TGTGCCAGTAGTAGGGGGGAGGGCCGAAATGAGCAGTTCTTC. It codes for CASSRGEGRNEQFF.

The chain links TRBV7-2 to TRBJ1-5, with D maybe TRBD1 (6 bases). CDR3 length: 18 amino acids. Per germline, CDR1 SGHTA and CDR2 FQGNSA. Deletions cut 5 bases from V and 0 bases from J, with 20 bases between. In DNA, the CDR3 is TGTGCCAGCAGCATGAAATCCGGGACACTCTATAGCAATCAGCCCCAGCATTTT. As protein: CASSMKSGTLYSNQPQHF.

A few counts support this clone. The chain joins TRBV9 to TRBJ2-1; perhaps TRBD2 as D (6 bases). CDR3 length: 13 residues. V lost 0 bases and J 9 bases, leaving 10 bases between the germline ends. Per the germline V gene, CDR1 is SGDLS and CDR2 is YYNGEE. CDR3 residues: CASSVGVAVEQFF. The CDR3 DNA reads as TGTGCCAGCAGCGTAGGGGTAGCGGTTGAGCAGTTCTTC.

The rearrangement joins TRBV2 to TRBJ1-6; unclear D gene. This CDR3 region has 15 residues. Deletions cut 0 bases from V and 9 bases from J, with 12 bases between. In germline, CDR1 is SNHLY, CDR2 FYNNEI. CDR3 residues: CASSEARTEVSPLHF. The CDR3 bases are TGTGCCAGCAGTGAAGCGAGAACAGAAGTTTCACCCCTCCACTTT.

The chain combines TRBV29-1 with TRBJ1-2; 7 positions agree with TRBD1. Germline V gene data show CDR1 as SQVTM and CDR2 as ANQGSEA. J was trimmed by 2 bases and V by 4 bases; bases with no gene match: 1. CDR3 length: 12 residues. The CDR3 DNA follows: TGCAGCGTTGGGGACAGAAACTATGGCTACACCTTC. Protein product: CSVGDRNYGYTF.

The gene calls are TRBV2 and TRBJ1-6; 8 positions match TRBD1. Per germline, CDR1 SNHLY and CDR2 FYNNEI. CDR3 size: 15 residues. V dropped 7 bases and J dropped 3; count of bases not matched to a gene: 5. The CDR3 loop reads CASTPTGDYNSPLHF. CDR3 coding DNA: TGTGCCAGCACCCCGACAGGGGACTATAATTCACCCCTCCACTTT.

The chain has TRBV6-5 and TRBJ2-7; 9 bases align to TRBD1. The J segment lost 3 bases and the V segment lost 0 bases, leaving 3 bases of the junction unmatched. The CDR3 spans 15 residues. The germline gives CDR1 MNHEY, CDR2 SVGAGI. CDR3 DNA sequence: TGTGCCAGCAGTTACTCAGGGACAGGGCTCTACGAGCAGTACTTC. Its translation is CASSYSGTGLYEQYF.

This clone is a singleton in its sample. The chain couples TRBV27 to TRBJ1-2; D is unresolved. This CDR3 contains 16 residues. The ends were cut back, 5 bases at V and 3 bases at J, with 19 bases in the middle. CDR1 is MNHEY and CDR2 is SMNVEV in the germline V gene (reference sequence). The CDR3 reads CASSPRVHQSYYGYTF. Written as DNA, the CDR3 is TGTGCCAGCAGTCCTCGGGTGCATCAGAGCTACTATGGCTACACCTTC.

The chain's CDR3 is CASSTGTSGLTDTQYF. The CDR3 DNA reads TGTGCCAGCAGCACCGGGACTAGCGGACTCACAGATACGCAGTATTTT. The gene calls are TRBV9 and TRBJ2-3; 11 bases map to TRBD2. V lost 4 bases and J lost 2; bases outside the gene matches: 6. The CDR3 extends over 16 amino acids. Germline V lookup: CDR1 SGDLS, CDR2 YYNGEE.